A selection of T cell receptor beta chains follows, all from one sample in a study of blood T cell repertoires in COVID-19. Using immunoSEQ multiplex PCR, the repertoire was profiled, and TCRdb retains in-frame clones only, with some absent. The profile shows some 200,000 clones, 65% to 90% of them singletons. The sample taken for sequencing was peripheral blood. These TCRs come from a man in his forties or fifties with acute or convalescent COVID-19. The CDR3 runs from the conserved cysteine through the conserved F or W. A D gene is named only where the DNA matches it firmly. Rows give clone size only sometimes, using once, few, many, or a class for an expanded clone.

clone size	V gene	J gene	D gene	CDR3 DNA	CDR3 protein
.	TRBV5-8	TRBJ2-3	.	TGTGCCAGCAGCTTGAACTGGGGCGGTAGTACAGATACGCAGTATTTT	CASSLNWGGSTDTQYF
.	TRBV20-1	TRBJ2-7	.	TGCAGTGTTAGCAGCTCCTACGAGCAGTACTTC	CSVSSSYEQYF
.	TRBV5-4	TRBJ2-2	TRBD2	TGTGCCAGCAGCCCCGGGACTAGCGGGGGGGTCCTCACCGGGGAGCTGTTTTTT	CASSPGTSGGVLTGELFF
once	TRBV5-1	TRBJ2-7	.	TGCGCCAGCAGCTTGAGACAGGAAGGTCGGGAGCAGTACTTC	CASSLRQEGREQYF
.	TRBV10-3	TRBJ2-5	.	TGTGCCATCAGTGAGTCGGCCAGGGGAGCGGAGACCCAGTACTTC	CAISESARGAETQYF
once	TRBV2	TRBJ1-5	.	TGTGCCAGCAGTGATGCCAGGGGTCCCGGACAGCCCCAGCATTTT	CASSDARGPGQPQHF
.	TRBV2	TRBJ1-6	.	TGTGCCAGCAGTTTCACAGGAGGGGATAATTCACCCCTCCACTTT	CASSFTGGDNSPLHF
.	TRBV2	TRBJ2-2	.	TGTGCCAGCAGTCCGACTACTGAAGTCACCGGGGAGCTGTTTTTT	CASSPTTEVTGELFF
.	TRBV2	TRBJ1-1	TRBD1	TGTGCCACACAAGACAGGGGGCGAAACACTGAAGCTTTCTTT	CATQDRGRNTEAFF
.	TRBV9	TRBJ1-2	.	TGTGCCAGCAGCGTAGGCAGCGCAGGGACTATGCGTGGCTACACCTTC	CASSVGSAGTMRGYTF
.	TRBV19	TRBJ1-3	.	TGTGCCAGTAGTATAGGGAGGGGATCTGGAAACACCATATATTTT	CASSIGRGSGNTIYF
.	TRBV5-1	TRBJ1-1	.	TGCGCCAGCAGCGACCCCGACAGGAACACTGAAGCTTTCTTT	CASSDPDRNTEAFF
.	TRBV7-9	TRBJ2-4	.	TGTGCCAGCAGCTTACAAGGAGGGGACATTCAGTACTTC	CASSLQGGDIQYF
.	TRBV18	TRBJ1-1	TRBD1	TGTGCCAGCTCACCACCGAATCGACAGGGGGCTTACACTGAAGCTTTCTTT	CASSPPNRQGAYTEAFF
once	TRBV5-1	TRBJ2-1	.	TGCGCCAGCAGCCCCCGACAGCAGGTTCGTGAGCAGTTCTTC	CASSPRQQVREQFF
.	TRBV30	TRBJ2-5	TRBD1	TGTGCCTGGAGCGCCAGGGACAGGGGGCAAGAGACCCAGTACTTC	CAWSARDRGQETQYF
.	TRBV7-2	TRBJ2-3	TRBD2	TGTGCCAGCAGCTCATGGGGACTAGCGGGGGGCACAGATACGCAGTATTTT	CASSSWGLAGGTDTQYF
.	TRBV5-1	TRBJ1-5	.	TGCGCCAGCAGCTTGGGCCAGAATCAGCCCCAGCATTTT	CASSLGQNQPQHF
.	TRBV2	TRBJ2-2	.	TGTGCCAGCAGTGACCCAGGGCCCAGCACCGGGGAGCTGTTTTTT	CASSDPGPSTGELFF
few	TRBV7-9	TRBJ2-1	TRBD1	TGTGCCAGCAGCTTAACAGGGGCCAATGAGCAGTTCTTC	CASSLTGANEQFF
.	TRBV7-9	TRBJ2-7	TRBD1	TGTGCCAGCAGCTTAGCGACAGGGGCAGGGGGCGAGCAGTACTTC	CASSLATGAGGEQYF
.	TRBV5-4	TRBJ2-3	TRBD1	TGTGCCAGCAGCGGGTGGACAGGGCCCGGGGATACGCAGTATTTT	CASSGWTGPGDTQYF
.	TRBV3-1/TRBV3-2	TRBJ2-5	.	TGTGCCAGCAGCCAAGAGCGCCGCGGGGAGAAAGAGACCCAGTACTTC	CASSQERRGEKETQYF
.	TRBV7-2	TRBJ1-4	.	TGTGCCAGCAGCTCCGGACAGACTGAAAAACTGTTTTTT	CASSSGQTEKLFF
.	TRBV7-6	TRBJ1-1	TRBD1	TGTGCCAGCAGCCGGGGACAGGAAGGAAGAACTGAAGCTTTCTTT	CASSRGQEGRTEAFF
.	TRBV10-2	TRBJ2-1	TRBD2	TGCGCCAGCAGGGAGCGGGGAACCGGGGATGAGCAGTTCTTC	CASRERGTGDEQFF
.	TRBV30	TRBJ1-6	.	TGTGCCTGGAACCCAAGCGGGGCCAGCCGAAGGGCCCTCCACTTT	CAWNPSGASRRALHF
.	TRBV19	TRBJ1-2	TRBD1	TGTGCCACTAAAATACCGGGACAGGGGGCATGGGGCTATGGCTACACCTTC	CATKIPGQGAWGYGYTF
few	TRBV6-1	TRBJ1-2	.	TGTGCCAGCAGTGAAAGCGGGACTTGGGGGGGCTACACCTTC	CASSESGTWGGYTF
.	TRBV6-5	TRBJ1-6	.	TGTGCCAGCAGACTCAACAGTAACAATAATTCACCCCTCCACTTT	CASRLNSNNNSPLHF
.	TRBV27	TRBJ2-1	.	TGTGCCAGCAGTTTAAGGGCTAGCGCGGATCGTCGCAATGAGCAGTTCTTC	CASSLRASADRRNEQFF
once	TRBV9	TRBJ2-2	.	TGTGCCAGCAGCGTAGGTGGGCTCGTCGGGGAGCTGTTTTTT	CASSVGGLVGELFF
.	TRBV6-2/TRBV6-3	TRBJ1-5	.	TGTGCCAGCAGTTACAGGGGAGGTCAGCCCCAGCATTTT	CASSYRGGQPQHF
.	TRBV10-1	TRBJ1-6	.	TGCGCCAGCAGCCAGGCCCTTAATTCACCCCTCCACTTT	CASSQALNSPLHF
.	TRBV30	TRBJ2-6	TRBD1	TGTGCCTGGAGGTCATTACAGGGGACCCTCGGCGGGGCCAACGTCCTGACTTTC	CAWRSLQGTLGGANVLTF
once	TRBV6-5	TRBJ2-7	TRBD1	TGTGCCAGCAGGGGACAGACCTACGAGCAGTACTTC	CASRGQTYEQYF